This T cell receptor beta chain was found in a study of T cells in Graves' hyperthyroidism and ophthalmopathy. In its sample, this clonotype was seen a few times. Regions amplified from RNA transcripts were the TCR beta CDR3 regions. HTBI primers were the set used in a first-round RT-PCR of the TCR CDR3. Via MiXCR, TCRdb re-called the multiplex PCR reads, giving one row per CDR3 protein. Among around 450,000 distinct CDR3 sequences, roughly 14% were seen once, and the ten largest hold around 7.7%. Specimen: blood. This clonotype was obtained from a woman aged 18-30 years with Graves' hyperthyroidism.

DNA for the CDR3: TGTGCCAGCAATTCCCCCCACTTCTCCTACGAGCAGTACTTC. It yields the protein CASNSPHFSYEQYF. The chain couples TRBV6-1 to TRBJ2-7; no reliable D call. V was clipped by 7 bases and J by 0 bases, with 13 bases between them. Germline lookup yields CDR1 MNHNS and CDR2 SASEGT. The CDR3 length is 14 residues.